Listed here are 24 T cell receptor beta chains from one sample, sequenced in a study of graft-versus-host responses after intestinal transplantation. Profiled with immunoSEQ multiplex PCR; TCRdb holds only in-frame clones, not every one. The table lists 85,000 to 110,000 clones, approximately 94% of them singletons, with around 1% in the top ten. Their antigen targets remain unknown. Specimen: unstimulated CD8+ T cells sorted from spleen or lymph node cells, collected before intestinal transplant. The receptors stem from a human donor who received an intestinal transplant.

The DNA for the CDR3 is TGTGCCAGCAGCGGCGGGAAGAATGAGCAGTTCTTC. Translation gives CASSGGKNEQFF. The gene calls are TRBV5-4 and TRBJ2-1; D may be TRBD2 (6 bases). Germline V gives CDR1 SGHNT, CDR2 YYREEE (reference sequence). The V end lost 4 bases, the J end lost 7 bases, and 9 bases lay between the germline ends. The CDR3 has 12 amino acids.

CDR3 protein: CASSLEDLEQYF. The CDR3 nucleotides are TGTGCCAGCAGCTTGGAGGACCTCGAGCAGTACTTC. This rearrangement joins TRBV13 to TRBJ2-7, with D perhaps TRBD2 (5 bases). The CDR3 totals 12 residues. V gave up 3 bases and J gave up 6 bases, with 9 bases separating them. Germline V gene data show CDR1 as PRHDT and CDR2 as FYEKMQ (reference sequence).

The DNA of the CDR3 is TGTGCCAGCAGGCCAGGGGCCGGGGAGCTGTTTTTT. It codes for CASRPGAGELFF. V is TRBV6-1 and J is TRBJ2-2; tentative D call: TRBD1 (6 bases). Per the germline V gene, CDR1 is MNHNS and CDR2 is SASEGT. The CDR3 runs to 12 residues. Trimming removed 6 bases at V and 6 bases at J, with 8 bases between.

V gene TRBV30 combines with J gene TRBJ1-1, with D uncertain. V lost 5 bases and J 3 bases, leaving 10 bases between the germline ends. The CDR3 has 12 residues. The germline V gene has CDR1 GTSNPN and CDR2 SVGIG (reference sequence). The CDR3 region is CAWGWFDTEAFF. The CDR3 bases are TGTGCCTGGGGGTGGTTCGACACTGAAGCTTTCTTT.

The chain combines TRBV25-1 with TRBJ2-3; 8 bases are a match to TRBD2. CDR3 length equals 17 residues. The V segment lost 1 base and the J segment 3 bases; nucleotides outside the gene matches: 9. Germline CDR1 MGHDK, CDR2 SYGVNS. CDR3 amino acids: CASSESVTGGPTDTQYF. The CDR3 DNA sequence: TGTGCCAGCAGTGAATCCGTGACGGGGGGGCCAACAGATACGCAGTATTTT.

This clone was observed once. The chain is built from TRBV13 and TRBJ2-5; weak D call: TRBD2 (6 bases). Germline V CDR1 and CDR2: PRHDT, FYEKMQ (reference sequence). V was cut by 5 bases and J by 5 bases, with 15 bases left in between. This CDR3 has 14 amino acids. CDR3 sequence reads: CASSVTREAETQYF. CDR3 coding DNA: TGTGCCAGCAGCGTCACTAGGGAGGCGGAGACCCAGTACTTC.

The chain uses TRBV27 and TRBJ2-7; 10 bases fit TRBD2. V lost 2 bases to trimming and J lost 5 bases; unmatched junction nucleotides: 6. Germline values: CDR1 MNHEY, CDR2 SMNVEV (reference sequence). This CDR3 has 15 amino acids. The CDR3, as DNA: TGTGCCAGCAGTTTAATCGAGGGACTAGCGAACGAGCAGTACTTC. It yields the protein CASSLIEGLANEQYF.

This sequence joins TRBV30 and TRBJ2-7, with D possibly matching TRBD2 (5 bases). V lost 2 bases to trimming and J lost 6 bases, with 14 bases between them. The germline V gene encodes CDR1 GTSNPN and CDR2 SVGIG (reference sequence). CDR3 length equals 13 residues. For the CDR3, the DNA is TGTGCCTGGAGTACGGGGAGCGGTCCCGAGCAGTACTTC. The encoded protein is CAWSTGSGPEQYF.

The chain carries TRBV19 and TRBJ1-1, with 9 bases aligning to TRBD1. The CDR3 sequence is 14 residues long. Germline V gene data show CDR1 as LNHDA and CDR2 as SQIVND (reference sequence). The V and J ends lost 4 bases and 4 bases, in that order; junction bases with no gene match: 4. CDR3 coding DNA: TGTGCCAGTAGTACGACAGGGGGTACCACTGAAGCTTTCTTT. Amino acids: CASSTTGGTTEAFF.

A remark on this clone: One junction end does not reproduce the germline sequence, and a read error may be involved. The chain employs TRBV6-1 and TRBJ2-5; the match to TRBD1 covers 9 bases. CDR3 length: 15 residues. CDR1 is MNHNS, CDR2 SASEGT, per germline. This CDR3 reads CASSDGTGWEETQYF. The CDR3 DNA follows: TGTGCCAGCAGTGACGGGACAGGGTGGGAAGAAACCCAGTACTTC.

This chain uses TRBV7-9 with TRBJ2-7; 8 positions match TRBD1. CDR1 and CDR2 (germline): SEHNR, FQNEAQ (reference sequence). There are 15 residues in the CDR3. The V and J ends lost 5 bases and 2 bases, in that order; junction bases with no gene match: 8. CDR3 protein: CASSLLRDRTYEQYF. The CDR3 DNA sequence: TGTGCCAGCAGCCTACTCCGGGACAGGACCTACGAGCAGTACTTC.

The chain links TRBV5-5 to TRBJ1-2; D is ambiguous. CDR3 length: 17 amino acids. CDR1 is SGHKS, CDR2 YYEKEE, per germline (reference sequence). V was trimmed by 0 bases and J by 0 bases, leaving 15 bases between them. CDR3 region: CASSLAQLPGANYGYTF. The DNA for the CDR3 is TGTGCCAGCAGCTTGGCCCAGCTCCCCGGGGCTAACTATGGCTACACCTTC.

The chain carries TRBV5-1 and TRBJ2-7; 9 bases fit TRBD1. V was pared by 0 bases and J by 0 bases, with 7 bases of the junction left unmatched. The CDR3 is made up of 17 amino acids. Germline-derived CDR1 and CDR2 are SGHRS and YFSETQ. The DNA for the CDR3 is TGCGCCAGCAGCTTGGGGTCCGGACAGGGGCCCTCCTACGAGCAGTACTTC. This codes for CASSLGSGQGPSYEQYF.

The chain carries TRBV6-5 and TRBJ2-2; D is ambiguous. In germline, CDR1 is MNHEY, CDR2 SVGAGI. The V end was cut by 8 bases, the J end by 4 bases, with 8 bases between. CDR3 length equals 12 residues. CDR3 nucleotide sequence: TGTGCCAGCTCACCCGGCACCGGGGAGCTGTTTTTT. The encoded protein is CASSPGTGELFF.

This clone was recorded once. This chain connects TRBV10-3 to TRBJ1-2, with 9 nucleotides matching TRBD1. V dropped 0 bases and J dropped 3; count of bases not matched to a gene: 2. This CDR3 spans 15 amino acids. The germline V gene encodes CDR1 ENHRY and CDR2 SYGVKD. CDR3 DNA sequence: TGTGCCATCAGTGAGTCACAGGGGGCGGACTATGGCTACACCTTC. Translating gives CAISESQGADYGYTF.

V gene TRBV13 combines with J gene TRBJ1-5, with unresolved D. Between the trimmed V and J ends, which lost 0 bases and 4 bases, there was a span of 7 bases. CDR1 and CDR2 from the germline V gene are PRHDT and FYEKMQ (reference sequence). The CDR3 contains 14 residues. CDR3 region: CASSLGSRNQPQHF. CDR3 bases: TGTGCCAGCAGCTTAGGTTCAAGAAATCAGCCCCAGCATTTT.

The chain links TRBV12-5 to TRBJ1-1, with 10 bases lining up with TRBD1. The CDR3 loop spans 16 amino acids. The V gene end was trimmed by 6 bases and the J gene end by 1 base; junction bases not matched to a gene: 8. Per germline, CDR1 LGHNT and CDR2 FRNRAP. The chain's CDR3 is CASGEGQGGKNTEAFF. The CDR3 DNA reads as TGTGCTAGTGGGGAAGGACAGGGGGGGAAGAACACTGAAGCTTTCTTT. The variable domain in full, with the rest retrieved from reference TRBV12-5 and TRBJ1-1, is DARVTQTPRHKVTEMGQEVTMRCQPILGHNTVFWYRQTMMQGLELLAYFRNRAPLDDSGMPKDRFSAEMPDATLATLKIQPSEPRDSAVYFCASGEGQGGKNTEAFFGQGTRLTVV.

This clone was seen just once. The V gene is TRBV27, the J gene TRBJ1-1; D may be TRBD1 (5 bases). The CDR3 has 14 residues. Germline V gene data show CDR1 as MNHEY and CDR2 as SMNVEV (reference sequence). V lost 8 bases and J 7 bases, leaving 20 bases between the germline ends. The CDR3: CASLRGVTAGEAFF. The CDR3 DNA is TGTGCCAGCCTTAGGGGTGTGACAGCCGGTGAAGCTTTCTTT.

The CDR3 loop reads CASSLLIKYQETQYF. The CDR3 DNA is TGTGCCAGCAGCTTACTGATAAAGTACCAAGAGACCCAGTACTTC. This chain connects TRBV7-8 to TRBJ2-5; the D is unclear. CDR1 SGHVS and CDR2 FQNEAQ come from the germline V gene. Trimming cost V 2 bases and J 0 bases, with 10 bases left between them. The CDR3 has 15 residues.

V is TRBV4-1 and J is TRBJ1-3; 7 nucleotides agree with TRBD1. CDR1 is MGHRA, CDR2 YSYEKL, per germline. The CDR3 loop spans 16 amino acids. V dropped 1 base and J dropped 3; count of bases not matched to a gene: 6. For the CDR3, the DNA is TGCGCCAGCAGCCAAGGAGTCACAGGGGTTGGAAACACCATATATTTT. It translates to CASSQGVTGVGNTIYF.

The chain couples TRBV27 to TRBJ2-1; a possible D gene is TRBD2 (6 bases). V gave up 6 bases and J gave up 1 base, with 7 bases separating them. The CDR3 covers 13 residues. Germline CDR1 MNHEY, CDR2 SMNVEV (reference sequence). CDR3 DNA sequence: TGTGCCAGCAGGGGAGGATCCTACAATGAGCAGTTCTTC. Its translation: CASRGGSYNEQFF.

This chain uses TRBV5-1 with TRBJ2-1; D gene unclear. CDR1 is SGHRS and CDR2 is YFSETQ in the germline V gene. The CDR3 extends over 14 amino acids. V lost 1 base, J lost 1 base, and 6 bases lay in between. CDR3 sequence reads: CASSLYGSYNEQFF. The CDR3 DNA sequence: TGCGCCAGCAGCTTGTACGGGTCCTACAATGAGCAGTTCTTC.

This chain connects TRBV4-2 to TRBJ1-1; D gene uncertain. The CDR3 length is 13 residues. Germline lookup yields CDR1 LGHNA and CDR2 YNFKEQ. The V end was cut by 5 bases, the J end by 2 bases, with 9 bases between. The CDR3: CASSESVNTEAFF. The CDR3 DNA follows: TGTGCCAGCAGCGAAAGCGTCAACACTGAAGCTTTCTTT.

This chain joins TRBV27 and TRBJ2-5; D remains unclear. Trimming cost V 1 base and J 4 bases, with 7 bases left between them. Germline lookup yields CDR1 MNHEY and CDR2 SMNVEV (reference sequence). This CDR3 comprises 13 residues. CDR3 in amino acids: CASSLFPPETQYF. The CDR3 nucleotides are TGTGCCAGCAGTTTATTTCCCCCAGAGACCCAGTACTTC.